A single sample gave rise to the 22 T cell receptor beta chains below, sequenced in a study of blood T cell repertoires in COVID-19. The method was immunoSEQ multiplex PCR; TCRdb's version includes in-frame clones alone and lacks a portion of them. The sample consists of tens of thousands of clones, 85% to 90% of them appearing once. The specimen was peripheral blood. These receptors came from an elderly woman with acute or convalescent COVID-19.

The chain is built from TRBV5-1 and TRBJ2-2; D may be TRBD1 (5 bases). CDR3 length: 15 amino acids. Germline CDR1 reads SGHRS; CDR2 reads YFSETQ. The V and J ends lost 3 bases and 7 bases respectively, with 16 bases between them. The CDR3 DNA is TGCGCCAGCAGCTCGGAAGTCCAGGGCCACGGGGAGCTGTTTTTT. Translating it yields CASSSEVQGHGELFF. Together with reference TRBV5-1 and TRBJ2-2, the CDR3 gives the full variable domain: KAGVTQTPRYLIKTRGQQVTLSCSPISGHRSVSWYQQTPGQGLQFLFEYFSETQRNKGNFPGRFSGRQFSNSRSEMNVSTLELGDSALYLCASSSEVQGHGELFFGEGSRLTVL.

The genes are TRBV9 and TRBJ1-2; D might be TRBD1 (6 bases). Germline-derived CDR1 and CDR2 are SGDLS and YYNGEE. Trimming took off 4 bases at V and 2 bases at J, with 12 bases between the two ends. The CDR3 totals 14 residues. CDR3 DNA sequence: TGTGCCAGCAGCCCTATTCAGGGGAACTATGGCTACACCTTC. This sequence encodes CASSPIQGNYGYTF.

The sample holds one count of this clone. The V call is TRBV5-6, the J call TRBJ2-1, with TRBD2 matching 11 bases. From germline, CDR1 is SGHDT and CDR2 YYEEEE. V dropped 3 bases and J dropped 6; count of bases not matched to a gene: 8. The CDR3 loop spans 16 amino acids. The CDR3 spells CASSYRGLAGGNEQFF. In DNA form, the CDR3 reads TGTGCCAGCAGCTACCGTGGGCTAGCGGGGGGCAATGAGCAGTTCTTC.

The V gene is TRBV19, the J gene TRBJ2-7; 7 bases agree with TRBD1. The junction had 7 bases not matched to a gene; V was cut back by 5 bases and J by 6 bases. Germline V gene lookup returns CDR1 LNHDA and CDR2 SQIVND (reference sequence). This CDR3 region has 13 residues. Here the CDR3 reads CASSLDRSTEQYF. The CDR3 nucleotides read TGTGCCAGTAGTCTGGACAGGTCCACCGAGCAGTACTTC.

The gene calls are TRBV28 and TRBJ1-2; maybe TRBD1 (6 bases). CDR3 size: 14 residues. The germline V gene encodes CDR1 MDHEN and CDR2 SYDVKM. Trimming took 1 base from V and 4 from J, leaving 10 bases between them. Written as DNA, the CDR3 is TGTGCCAGCAGTTTATCCAGGGGCGCCTATGGCTACACCTTC. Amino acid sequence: CASSLSRGAYGYTF.

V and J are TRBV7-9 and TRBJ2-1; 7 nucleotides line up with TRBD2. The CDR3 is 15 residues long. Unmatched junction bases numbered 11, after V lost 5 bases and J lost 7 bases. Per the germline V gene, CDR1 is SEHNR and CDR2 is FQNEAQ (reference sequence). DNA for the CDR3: TGTGCCAGCAGCGAACTAGCGACGTTTCGAAATGAGCAGTTCTTC. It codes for CASSELATFRNEQFF.

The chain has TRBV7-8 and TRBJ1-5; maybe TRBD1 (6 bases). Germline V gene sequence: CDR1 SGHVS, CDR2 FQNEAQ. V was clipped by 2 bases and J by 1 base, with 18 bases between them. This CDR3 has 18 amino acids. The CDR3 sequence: CASSLSWRRGASNQPQHF. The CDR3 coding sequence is TGTGCCAGCAGCTTAAGTTGGAGACGGGGGGCGAGCAATCAGCCCCAGCATTTT.

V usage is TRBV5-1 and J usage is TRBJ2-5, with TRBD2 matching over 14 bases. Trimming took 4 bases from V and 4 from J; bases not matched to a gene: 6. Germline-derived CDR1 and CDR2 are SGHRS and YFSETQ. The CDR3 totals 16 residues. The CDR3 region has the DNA TGCGCCAGCAGCCCGGGGGGACTAGCGGGAGTAGAGACCCAGTACTTC. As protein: CASSPGGLAGVETQYF.

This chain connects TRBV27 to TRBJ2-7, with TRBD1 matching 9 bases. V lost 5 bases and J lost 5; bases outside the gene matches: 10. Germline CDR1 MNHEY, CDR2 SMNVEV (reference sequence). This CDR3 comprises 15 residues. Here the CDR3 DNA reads TGTGCCAGCAGTCGACCGGGACAGGGTGTCCACGAGCAGTACTTC. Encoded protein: CASSRPGQGVHEQYF.

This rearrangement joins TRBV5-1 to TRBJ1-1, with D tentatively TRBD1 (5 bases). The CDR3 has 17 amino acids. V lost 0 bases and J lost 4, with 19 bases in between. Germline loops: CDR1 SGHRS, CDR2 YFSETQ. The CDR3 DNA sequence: TGCGCCAGCAGCTTGGACTTTCTCGCGGGGCAGGGCACTGAAGCTTTCTTT. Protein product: CASSLDFLAGQGTEAFF. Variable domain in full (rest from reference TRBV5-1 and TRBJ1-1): KAGVTQTPRYLIKTRGQQVTLSCSPISGHRSVSWYQQTPGQGLQFLFEYFSETQRNKGNFPGRFSGRQFSNSRSEMNVSTLELGDSALYLCASSLDFLAGQGTEAFFGQGTRLTVV.

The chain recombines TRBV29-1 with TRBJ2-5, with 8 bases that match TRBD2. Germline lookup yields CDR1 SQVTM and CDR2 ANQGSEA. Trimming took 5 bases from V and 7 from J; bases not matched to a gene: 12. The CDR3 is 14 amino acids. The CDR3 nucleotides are TGCAGCGTTTTCGACTATCGTGCGGGAGGGACCCAGTACTTC. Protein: CSVFDYRAGGTQYF. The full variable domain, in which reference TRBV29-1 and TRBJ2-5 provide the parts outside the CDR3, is SAVISQKPSRDICQRGTSLTIQCQVDSQVTMMFWYRQQPGQSLTLIATANQGSEATYESGFVIDKFPISRPNLTFSTLTVSNMSPEDSSIYLCSVFDYRAGGTQYFGPGTRLLVL.

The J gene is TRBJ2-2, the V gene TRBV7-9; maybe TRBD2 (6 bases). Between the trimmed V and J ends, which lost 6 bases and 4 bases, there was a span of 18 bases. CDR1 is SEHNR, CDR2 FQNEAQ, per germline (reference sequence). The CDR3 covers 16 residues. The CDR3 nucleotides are TGTGCCAGCAGGCCCCGGGGGAGTCGCGGCACCGGGGAGCTGTTTTTT. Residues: CASRPRGSRGTGELFF.

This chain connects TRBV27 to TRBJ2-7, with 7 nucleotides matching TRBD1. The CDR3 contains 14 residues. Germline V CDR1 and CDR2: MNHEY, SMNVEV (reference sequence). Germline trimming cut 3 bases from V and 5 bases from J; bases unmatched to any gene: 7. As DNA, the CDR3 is TGTGCCAGCAGTTTTGTGACAGGGCTTCACGAGCAGTACTTC. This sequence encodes CASSFVTGLHEQYF.

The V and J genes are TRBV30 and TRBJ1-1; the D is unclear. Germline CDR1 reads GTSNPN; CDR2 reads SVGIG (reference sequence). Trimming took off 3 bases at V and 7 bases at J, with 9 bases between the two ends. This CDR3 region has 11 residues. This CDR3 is CAWSPRSEAFF. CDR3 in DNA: TGTGCCTGGAGCCCCCGGAGTGAAGCTTTCTTT.

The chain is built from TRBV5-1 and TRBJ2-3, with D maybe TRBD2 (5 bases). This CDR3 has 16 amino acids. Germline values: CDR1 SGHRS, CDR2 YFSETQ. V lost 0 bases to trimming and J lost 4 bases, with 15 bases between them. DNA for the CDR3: TGCGCCAGCAGCTTGGCCGGGCGGGCTGGCCCAGATACGCAGTATTTT. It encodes CASSLAGRAGPDTQYF.

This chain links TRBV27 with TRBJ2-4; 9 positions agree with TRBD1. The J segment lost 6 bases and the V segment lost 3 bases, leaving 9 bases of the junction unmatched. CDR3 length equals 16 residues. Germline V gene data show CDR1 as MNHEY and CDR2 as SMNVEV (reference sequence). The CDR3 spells CASSLIFRQGVNIQYF. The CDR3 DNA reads TGTGCCAGCAGTTTGATTTTCAGACAGGGGGTAAACATTCAGTACTTC.

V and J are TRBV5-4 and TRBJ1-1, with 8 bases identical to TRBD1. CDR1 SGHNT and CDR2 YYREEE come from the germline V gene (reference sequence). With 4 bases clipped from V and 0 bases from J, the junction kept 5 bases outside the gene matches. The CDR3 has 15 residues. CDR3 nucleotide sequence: TGTGCCAGCAGCCTAAAGACAGGGGTGAACACTGAAGCTTTCTTT. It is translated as CASSLKTGVNTEAFF.

The CDR3 reads CASSPPAGKGGTEAFF. The CDR3 DNA reads as TGTGCCAGCAGCCCGCCCGCAGGGAAGGGTGGCACTGAAGCTTTCTTT. The chain links TRBV7-9 to TRBJ1-1, with a tentative D call TRBD1 (5 bases). The germline gives CDR1 SEHNR, CDR2 FQNEAQ (reference sequence). V shed 5 bases and J shed 4 bases, with 20 bases lying between them. This CDR3 has 16 residues.

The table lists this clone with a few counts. This chain's CDR3 is CSVEENGGEQFF. Here the CDR3 DNA reads TGCAGCGTTGAAGAAAACGGGGGTGAGCAGTTCTTC. The V and J genes are TRBV29-1 and TRBJ2-1; D might be TRBD2 (6 bases). Trimming pared 0 bases from V and 9 bases from J, leaving 9 bases between. This CDR3 region has 12 residues. Germline loops: CDR1 SQVTM, CDR2 ANQGSEA.

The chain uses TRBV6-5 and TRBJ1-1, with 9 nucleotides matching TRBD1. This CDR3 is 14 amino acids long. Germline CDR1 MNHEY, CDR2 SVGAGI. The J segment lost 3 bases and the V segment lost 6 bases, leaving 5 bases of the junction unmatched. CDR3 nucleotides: TGTGCCAGCAGCCCGGGACAGGGTTACACTGAAGCTTTCTTT. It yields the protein CASSPGQGYTEAFF.

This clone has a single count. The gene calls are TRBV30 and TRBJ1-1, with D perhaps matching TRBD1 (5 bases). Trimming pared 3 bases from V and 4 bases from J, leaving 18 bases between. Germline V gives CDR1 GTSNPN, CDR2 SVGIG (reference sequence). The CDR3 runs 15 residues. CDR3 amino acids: CAWSRGSTFGTEAFF. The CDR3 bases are TGTGCCTGGAGCCGGGGGTCGACCTTTGGCACTGAAGCTTTCTTT.

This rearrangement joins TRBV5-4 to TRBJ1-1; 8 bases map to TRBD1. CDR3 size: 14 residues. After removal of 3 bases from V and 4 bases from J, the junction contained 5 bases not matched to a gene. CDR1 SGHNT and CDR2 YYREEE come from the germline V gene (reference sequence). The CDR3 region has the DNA TGTGCCAGCAGCTCATACACAGGGGGCACTGAAGCTTTCTTT. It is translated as CASSSYTGGTEAFF.